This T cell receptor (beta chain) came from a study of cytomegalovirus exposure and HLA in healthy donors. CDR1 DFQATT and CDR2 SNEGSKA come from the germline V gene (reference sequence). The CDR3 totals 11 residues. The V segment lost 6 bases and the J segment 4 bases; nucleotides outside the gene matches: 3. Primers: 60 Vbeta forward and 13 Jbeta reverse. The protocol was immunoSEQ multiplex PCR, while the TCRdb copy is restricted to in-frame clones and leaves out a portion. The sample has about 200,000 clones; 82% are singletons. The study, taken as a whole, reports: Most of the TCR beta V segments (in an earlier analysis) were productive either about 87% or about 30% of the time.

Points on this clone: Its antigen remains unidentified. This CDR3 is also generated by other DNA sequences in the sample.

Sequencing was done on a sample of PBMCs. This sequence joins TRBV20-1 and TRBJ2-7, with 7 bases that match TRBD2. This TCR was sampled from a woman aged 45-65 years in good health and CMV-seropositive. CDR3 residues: CSAKREYEQYF. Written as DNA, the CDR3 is TGCAGTGCAAAGCGGGAATACGAGCAGTACTTC.